Listed below are T cell receptor beta chains from one sample, sequenced in a study of lymphopenia after photon versus proton radiotherapy. Method: immunoSEQ multiplex PCR; TCRdb's copy keeps in-frame clones and lacks some. Among more than 45,000 clones, roughly 80% were seen once, and the ten largest hold just over 2%. The sequenced sample was peripheral blood, obtained from a patient treated with proton-based radiotherapy. The receptors stem from a man aged 60 to 69 with pancreatic cancer. The CDR3 runs from the conserved cysteine through the conserved F or W. Each record gives: V gene, D gene, J gene, CDR3 protein. D genes are given only for firm matches.

V: TRBV6-8; D: -; J: TRBJ2-7; CDR3: CASSYLAPTASSYEQYF
V: TRBV4-2; D: -; J: TRBJ2-7; CDR3: CASSQENQGVVRKQYF
V: TRBV5-1; D: TRBD1; J: TRBJ1-1; CDR3: CASSPDRANTEAFF
V: TRBV28; D: -; J: TRBJ1-5; CDR3: CASRTDYPLQPQHF
V: TRBV30; D: TRBD2; J: TRBJ2-1; CDR3: CAWSGRRLAGGIGSYNEQFF
V: TRBV18; D: TRBD1; J: TRBJ1-5; CDR3: CASSPQGGQRQPQHF
V: TRBV29-1; D: -; J: TRBJ2-5; CDR3: CSVESQETQYF
V: TRBV2; D: TRBD2; J: TRBJ2-7; CDR3: CASIDDEGGSPHEQYF
V: TRBV5-1; D: -; J: TRBJ2-3; CDR3: CASSLGRGSGDTQYF
V: TRBV4-3; D: TRBD2; J: TRBJ2-2; CDR3: CASSQGAQAGDSGELFF
V: TRBV19; D: TRBD1; J: TRBJ2-6; CDR3: CASSIGQGLFISLSGANVLTF
V: TRBV27; D: -; J: TRBJ2-7; CDR3: CASSFLGGLYYEQYF
V: TRBV9; D: -; J: TRBJ2-6; CDR3: CASSVGNSGANVLTF
V: TRBV11-2; D: -; J: TRBJ1-3; CDR3: CASSPWGSGNTIYF
V: TRBV7-9; D: -; J: TRBJ1-4; CDR3: CASSLARSDGEKLFF
V: TRBV7-9; D: TRBD1; J: TRBJ2-7; CDR3: CASSPGTGGVYEQYF
V: TRBV2; D: TRBD2; J: TRBJ2-2; CDR3: CASTTQGRGESSGELFF
V: TRBV6-5; D: -; J: TRBJ1-1; CDR3: CASSYGFQGITEAFF
V: TRBV28; D: TRBD1; J: TRBJ1-5; CDR3: CASSLPGGGSNQPQHF
V: TRBV5-5; D: -; J: TRBJ2-2; CDR3: CASSLFPSTGELFF
V: TRBV19; D: TRBD1; J: TRBJ1-5; CDR3: CASSGRTGGSQPQHF
V: TRBV2; D: -; J: TRBJ1-5; CDR3: CASSFYRDRYPFLSNQPQHF
V: TRBV7-2; D: TRBD2; J: TRBJ2-5; CDR3: CASSFQAGQETQYF
V: TRBV19; D: -; J: TRBJ1-2; CDR3: CASSRQGPPYGYTF
V: TRBV5-1; D: -; J: TRBJ2-7; CDR3: CASSAGGVSYEQYF
V: TRBV29-1; D: TRBD2; J: TRBJ2-7; CDR3: CSVEGGSGGYEQYF
V: TRBV29-1; D: TRBD2; J: TRBJ2-3; CDR3: CSVVRQGSSGSPDTQYF
V: TRBV28; D: -; J: TRBJ1-2; CDR3: CASSFGQNYGYTF
V: TRBV5-1; D: -; J: TRBJ2-5; CDR3: CASRTGETQYF
V: TRBV2; D: -; J: TRBJ2-7; CDR3: CASSESPLGEQYF
V: TRBV13; D: TRBD2; J: TRBJ2-7; CDR3: CASSVYGRADEQYF
V: TRBV5-1; D: TRBD1; J: TRBJ1-1; CDR3: CASSTQGLNTEAFF
V: TRBV7-3; D: -; J: TRBJ2-1; CDR3: CASSLVLAGYNEQFF
V: TRBV27; D: TRBD2; J: TRBJ2-7; CDR3: CASSLGTSGRYEQYF
V: TRBV29-1; D: -; J: TRBJ1-3; CDR3: CSVDVRETGNTIYF
V: TRBV19; D: -; J: TRBJ2-5; CDR3: CASSRAPQETQYF
V: TRBV5-6; D: TRBD1; J: TRBJ2-6; CDR3: CASSPPRRQGVTGANVLTF
V: TRBV18; D: -; J: TRBJ2-6; CDR3: CASSPFNVMNAGANVLTF
V: TRBV19; D: -; J: TRBJ2-6; CDR3: CASSIGPLRARSGANVLTF
V: TRBV5-4; D: TRBD2; J: TRBJ2-5; CDR3: CASSSWTSLAQYF
V: TRBV11-3; D: -; J: TRBJ1-3; CDR3: CASSYGTGNTIYF
V: TRBV19; D: TRBD2; J: TRBJ2-7; CDR3: CASSTSTSGRSLNEQYF
V: TRBV11-2; D: -; J: TRBJ2-4; CDR3: CASSPGVQAKNIQYF
V: TRBV7-2; D: -; J: TRBJ2-5; CDR3: CASSLGALVSAQYF
V: TRBV14; D: TRBD2; J: TRBJ2-7; CDR3: CASSQGGASGSLNEQYF
V: TRBV7-3; D: -; J: TRBJ2-7; CDR3: CASSSKLPLGDLSYEQYF
V: TRBV27; D: TRBD1; J: TRBJ2-3; CDR3: CASAPLWGQVTDTQYF
V: TRBV12-2; D: -; J: TRBJ2-7; CDR3: CASRSTGVQQYF
V: TRBV19; D: -; J: TRBJ1-3; CDR3: CASTPPGFPGNTIYF
V: TRBV29-1; D: -; J: TRBJ1-1; CDR3: CSVKKSNTEAFF
V: TRBV28; D: TRBD1; J: TRBJ1-2; CDR3: CASILSGGTGGGGYGYTF
V: TRBV5-6; D: -; J: TRBJ2-7; CDR3: CASNSGEGRLDEQYF
V: TRBV7-9; D: TRBD1; J: TRBJ1-2; CDR3: CASSRDREGYGYTF
V: TRBV28; D: TRBD2; J: TRBJ2-1; CDR3: CASSRGGPSYNEQFF
V: TRBV19; D: -; J: TRBJ1-4; CDR3: CASSKGGSSEKLFF
V: TRBV6-5; D: -; J: TRBJ1-1; CDR3: CASRGRGNTEAFF
V: TRBV11-1; D: -; J: TRBJ1-2; CDR3: CASSSSAGLDGYTF
V: TRBV11-2; D: -; J: TRBJ2-3; CDR3: CASSLDAPRGTQYF
V: TRBV18; D: -; J: TRBJ1-2; CDR3: CASSPSSWDGYTF